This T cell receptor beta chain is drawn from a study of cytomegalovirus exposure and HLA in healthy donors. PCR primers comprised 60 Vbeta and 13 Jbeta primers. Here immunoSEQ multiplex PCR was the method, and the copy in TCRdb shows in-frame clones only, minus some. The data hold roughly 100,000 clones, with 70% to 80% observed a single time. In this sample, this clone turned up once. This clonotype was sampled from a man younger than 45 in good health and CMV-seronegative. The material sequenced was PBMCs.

CDR3 sequence reads: CASRGRGQNIQYF. The DNA for the CDR3 is TGTGCCAGCAGGGGAAGGGGTCAAAACATTCAGTACTTC. V gene TRBV5-8 combines with J gene TRBJ2-4; a possible D gene is TRBD1 (5 bases). Germline assignment: CDR1 SGHTS and CDR2 YDEGEE. The CDR3 runs to 13 residues. The V gene lost 5 bases and the J gene lost 5 bases, with 11 bases spanning the gap.